The clone carrying this T cell receptor beta chain occurred many times. The antigen is undetermined. The CDR3 contains 13 residues. V dropped 8 bases and J dropped 11 bases, with 19 bases sitting between them. TCR cDNA received a 3' ligated oligonucleotide that carried a UMI. Four PCR rounds used nested alpha and beta constant region primers plus the SP2 primer. TCRdb redid the calling of the 5' RACE reads with MiXCR, one entry per CDR3 protein. Of 45,000 to 55,000 distinct CDR3 sequences in the sample, approximately 4.8% are singletons; the top ten hold more than 0.75%. The record originates from a study of naive and memory T cell subsets. Study conclusions and caveats: Potentially, T cell activation and differentiation skew this RNA-based measurement.

The V call is TRBV12-3 or TRBV12-4, the J call TRBJ1-5; D unclear. This sequence was found in a female donor in good health. The CDR3, as DNA: TGTGCCAGCGCCCCGATCTACACCTCGGCCCAGCATTTT. It is translated as CASAPIYTSAQHF.